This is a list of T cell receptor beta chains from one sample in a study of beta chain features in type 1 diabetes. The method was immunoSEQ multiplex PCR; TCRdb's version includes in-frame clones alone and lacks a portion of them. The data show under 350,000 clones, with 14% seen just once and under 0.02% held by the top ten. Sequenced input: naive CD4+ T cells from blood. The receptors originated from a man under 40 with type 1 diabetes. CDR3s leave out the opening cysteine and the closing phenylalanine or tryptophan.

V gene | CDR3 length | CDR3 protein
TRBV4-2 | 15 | ASSPKGASGRGETQY
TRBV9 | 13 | ASSAAGGAGETQY
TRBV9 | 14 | ASSVVGGAGVETQY
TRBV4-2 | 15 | ASSHPLPGQLTGELF
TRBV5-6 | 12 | ASSPQTTTYEQY
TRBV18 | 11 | ATARLRDQPQH
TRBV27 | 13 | ASSFYPGAYNEQF
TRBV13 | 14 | ASSIRQGWGDTEAF
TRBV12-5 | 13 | ASGLGLAGTETQY
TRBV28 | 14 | ASSLLGPGSYNEQF
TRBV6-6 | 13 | ASRIAGANTGELF
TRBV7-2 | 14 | ASSLDGGRDADTQY
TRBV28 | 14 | ASSSFRTATNEKLF
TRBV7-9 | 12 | ASSLQGSNQPQH
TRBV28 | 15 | ASTPLRQGSVSYEQY
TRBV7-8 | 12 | ASRVGTGGFEQY
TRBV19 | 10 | ASSIQTGELF
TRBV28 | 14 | ASSFQLAGVSNIQY
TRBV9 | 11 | ASSATTGNEQF
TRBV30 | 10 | AWSPGGRPQH